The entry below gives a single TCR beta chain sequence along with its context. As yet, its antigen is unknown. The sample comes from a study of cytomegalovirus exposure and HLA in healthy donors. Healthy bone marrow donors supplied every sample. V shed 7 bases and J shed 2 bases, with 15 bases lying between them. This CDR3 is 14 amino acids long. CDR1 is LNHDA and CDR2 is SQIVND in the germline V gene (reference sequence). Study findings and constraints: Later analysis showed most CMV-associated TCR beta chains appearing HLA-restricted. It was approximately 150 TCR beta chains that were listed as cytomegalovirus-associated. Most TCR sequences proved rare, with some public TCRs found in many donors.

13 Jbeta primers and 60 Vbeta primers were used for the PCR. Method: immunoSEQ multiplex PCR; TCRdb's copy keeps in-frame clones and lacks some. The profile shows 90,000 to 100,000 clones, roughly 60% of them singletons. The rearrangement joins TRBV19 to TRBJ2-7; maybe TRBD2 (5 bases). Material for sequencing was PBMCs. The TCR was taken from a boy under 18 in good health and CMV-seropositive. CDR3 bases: TGTGCCAGTATTGGAGGCCTGCCACCCTACGAGCAGTACTTC. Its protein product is CASIGGLPPYEQYF.